These T cell receptor beta chains were read from a single sample in a study of blood T cell repertoires in COVID-19. Profiling relied on immunoSEQ multiplex PCR, and the TCRdb table lists in-frame clones only, not all of them. Of about 160,000 clones listed, under 85% are singletons. Sequenced sample: peripheral blood. These receptors all stem from a man between 65 and 79 years old with acute or convalescent COVID-19. Each CDR3 is given with its conserved first and last residue. A D gene is named only where the DNA matches it firmly. Clone size is given for some rows only: seen once, a few or many times, or a class if the clone is expanded.

CDR3	DNA	D	V	size	J	length
CASSEGGSLNQPQHF	TGTGCCAGCAGTGAAGGGGGCAGTCTTAATCAGCCCCAGCATTTT	NA	TRBV6-1	NA	TRBJ1-5	15
CATSSLPRTGELFF	TGTGCCACCAGCAGTTTGCCCCGGACCGGGGAGCTGTTTTTT	NA	TRBV15	NA	TRBJ2-2	14
CASSFDRAPGEQYF	TGTGCCAGCAGCTTCGACAGGGCTCCGGGGGAGCAGTACTTC	TRBD1	TRBV7-8	NA	TRBJ2-7	14
CASSQEGVNTEAFF	TGCGCCAGCAGCCAAGAGGGAGTGAACACTGAAGCTTTCTTT	NA	TRBV4-3	NA	TRBJ1-1	14
CASSYSGASKNIQYF	TGTGCCAGCAGTTACTCAGGGGCTTCCAAAAACATTCAGTACTTC	NA	TRBV6-6	few	TRBJ2-4	15
CASTQRTGGNTF	TGTGCCAGCACCCAGCGGACAGGGGGCAACACCTTC	TRBD1	TRBV12-3/TRBV12-4	NA	TRBJ1-2	12
CARSFYYGTSGETQYF	TGTGCCAGAAGCTTTTATTACGGGACCAGCGGGGAGACCCAGTACTTC	NA	TRBV5-3	few	TRBJ2-5	16
CASSLTSGTDTQYF	TGTGCCAGCAGCTTAACTAGCGGAACAGATACGCAGTATTTT	TRBD2	TRBV7-8	NA	TRBJ2-3	14
CATSDSTGGGNNEQFF	TGTGCCACCAGTGATTCGACAGGGGGGGGGAACAATGAGCAGTTCTTC	TRBD1	TRBV24-1	NA	TRBJ2-1	16
CASSRGASSNTDTQYF	TGTGCCAGCAGTCGGGGGGCTAGCAGCAACACAGATACGCAGTATTTT	NA	TRBV6-6	NA	TRBJ2-3	16
CASSSQFGGGLENIQYF	TGTGCCAGCAGTTCCCAGTTTGGGGGCGGGTTGGAAAACATTCAGTACTTC	NA	TRBV27	NA	TRBJ2-4	17
CASSFQGGLADTQYF	TGTGCCAGCAGTTTCCAGGGGGGCCTGGCAGATACGCAGTATTTT	NA	TRBV27	NA	TRBJ2-3	15
CASSATSGRSNEQYF	TGTGCCAGCAGCGCGACTAGCGGGAGAAGCAACGAGCAGTACTTC	TRBD2	TRBV6-5	NA	TRBJ2-7	15
CATSDMARRVFAGNTIYF	TGTGCCACCAGTGATATGGCGCGCAGGGTATTCGCTGGAAACACCATATATTTT	NA	TRBV24-1	NA	TRBJ1-3	18